This T cell receptor beta chain was identified during a study of immune characteristics of hereditary and idiopathic chronic pancreatitis. Sequenced by immunoSEQ multiplex PCR; TCRdb stores in-frame clones only, minus some. The sample lists some 5,600 clones, roughly 70% occurring once. Patients having total pancreatectomy with islet autotransplantation provided the chronic pancreatitis pancreas tissue. The V gene's germline CDR1 is MDHEN and CDR2 SYDVKM. The CDR3 extends over 14 amino acids. The V end lost 5 bases, the J end lost 8 bases, and 13 bases lay between the germline ends. The chain carries TRBV28 and TRBJ1-6; unclear D gene. This receptor was identified in a human donor with chronic pancreatitis. Sequencing input: pancreas tissue with hereditary chronic pancreatitis. In DNA form, the CDR3 reads TGTGCCAGCAGTCCCCGGTTTCTTTATTCACCCCTCCACTTT. Its translation is CASSPRFLYSPLHF.